The 22 T cell receptor beta chains given below trace back to one sample, sequenced in a study of a mutant IDH1 vaccine in newly diagnosed glioma. Profiled with immunoSEQ multiplex PCR; TCRdb holds only in-frame clones, not every one. This table holds 60,000 to 100,000 clones, around 85% found once. The time point here: week 23, last vaccination. One vaccine dose held 300 ug of mutant IDH1 20-mer peptide and came with topical imiquimod. The antigens of these receptors remain unknown. The sample consisted of PBMCs, taken from a glioma patient whose treatment included an IDH1 peptide vaccine. All receptors derive from a woman in her forties or fifties with glioma.

The V gene is TRBV7-9, the J gene TRBJ2-3; the D is unclear. This CDR3 region has 13 residues. The germline V gene has CDR1 SEHNR and CDR2 FQNEAQ (reference sequence). The V gene lost 4 bases and the J gene lost 6 bases, with 11 bases spanning the gap. The CDR3 DNA follows: TGTGCCAGCAGCTCCCCGGTAAGGGATACGCAGTATTTT. This translates into CASSSPVRDTQYF.

The genes are TRBV19 and TRBJ2-3; 7 nucleotides line up with TRBD1. The length of the CDR3 is 15 residues. Trimming removed 5 bases from V and 0 bases from J; junction bases left unmatched: 5. Germline V gene sequence: CDR1 LNHDA, CDR2 SQIVND (reference sequence). The DNA of the CDR3 is TGTGCCAGTAGTTGGGGCAGGGGGAGCACAGATACGCAGTATTTT. Its translation is CASSWGRGSTDTQYF.

This clone has a handful of counts. This rearrangement joins TRBV5-6 to TRBJ1-5, with D uncertain. CDR1 and CDR2 (germline): SGHDT, YYEEEE. This CDR3 spans 13 amino acids. V lost 2 bases and J 7 bases, leaving 10 bases between the germline ends. This chain's CDR3 is CASSLERRQPQHF. The DNA of the CDR3 is TGTGCCAGCAGCTTAGAAAGAAGGCAGCCCCAGCATTTT.

The rearrangement links TRBV9 to TRBJ2-1; D gene uncertain. This CDR3 comprises 15 residues. Per the germline V gene, CDR1 is SGDLS and CDR2 is YYNGEE. With 0 bases removed from V and 4 bases from J, the gap between germline ends came to 11 bases. CDR3 nucleotides: TGTGCCAGCAGCGTAGGACCCCAGGAGTACAATGAGCAGTTCTTC. Residues: CASSVGPQEYNEQFF.

In its sample, this clone was seen a few times. V usage is TRBV20-1 and J usage is TRBJ2-1; D is unresolved. Trimming took off 0 bases at V and 8 bases at J, with 2 bases between the two ends. Germline CDR1 reads DFQATT; CDR2 reads SNEGSKA (reference sequence). This CDR3 region has 10 residues. This CDR3 is CSAREDEQFF. The CDR3 nucleotides read TGCAGTGCTAGAGAAGATGAGCAGTTCTTC.

This chain's CDR3 is CASSQGPSWANTEAFF. The DNA for the CDR3 is TGCGCCAGCAGCCAAGGCCCGAGCTGGGCGAACACTGAAGCTTTCTTT. The chain uses TRBV4-1 and TRBJ1-1; no clear D. The ends were cut back, 1 base at V and 1 base at J, with 13 bases in the middle. CDR3 length: 16 residues. Germline CDR1 and CDR2: MGHRA and YSYEKL.

The chain links TRBV7-3 to TRBJ2-3, with D possibly being TRBD1 (5 bases). The ends were cut back, 5 bases at V and 4 bases at J, with 13 bases in the middle. CDR3 length equals 14 residues. CDR1 SGHTA and CDR2 FQGTGA come from the germline V gene. The CDR3 is CASSPQGQADTQYF. CDR3 bases: TGTGCCAGCAGCCCTCAGGGTCAAGCAGATACGCAGTATTTT.

CDR3 coding DNA: TGTGCCAGCAGTTACAGGGGTCAACCTTCACCCCTCCACTTT. It yields the protein CASSYRGQPSPLHF. The V and J genes are TRBV6-6 and TRBJ1-6; possibly TRBD1 for D (5 bases). V lost 2 bases and J lost 9, with 11 bases in between. The CDR3 has 14 amino acids. Looked up from germline, CDR1 is MNHNY and CDR2 is SVGAGI (reference sequence).

The rearrangement links TRBV10-1 to TRBJ2-1; no clear D. CDR3 length equals 14 residues. V dropped 2 bases and J dropped 0 bases, with 5 bases sitting between them. Germline V gene data show CDR1 as WNHNN and CDR2 as SYGVQD (reference sequence). Written as DNA, the CDR3 is TGCGCCAGCAGTGAGGCTAGCTCCTACAATGAGCAGTTCTTC. Protein sequence: CASSEASSYNEQFF.

This chain uses TRBV19 with TRBJ2-1; no firm D call. Per the germline V gene, CDR1 is LNHDA and CDR2 is SQIVND (reference sequence). V was pared by 4 bases and J by 2 bases, with 3 bases between. The length of the CDR3 is 12 residues. The CDR3 nucleotides read TGTGCCAGTAGTACCCCCTACAATGAGCAGTTCTTC. Amino acid sequence: CASSTPYNEQFF.

The gene calls are TRBV11-2 and TRBJ2-7; D possibly corresponds to TRBD2 (5 bases). Germline CDR1 is SGHAT and CDR2 is FQNNGV. V lost 3 bases and J lost 6, with 6 bases in between. This CDR3 is 11 amino acids long. The CDR3 DNA sequence: TGTGCCAGCAGCTTCCGGGGCGAGCAGTACTTC. Its protein is CASSFRGEQYF. Combining the CDR3 with reference TRBV11-2 and TRBJ2-7 gives the whole variable domain EAGVAQSPRYKIIEKRQSVAFWCNPISGHATLYWYQQILGQGPKLLIQFQNNGVVDDSQLPKDRFSAERLKGVDSTLKIQPAKLEDSAVYLCASSFRGEQYFGPGTRLTVT.

This chain uses TRBV7-9 with TRBJ2-5, with TRBD2 identical over 12 bases. CDR1 and CDR2 from the germline V gene are SEHNR and FQNEAQ (reference sequence). V dropped 11 bases and J dropped 5; count of bases not matched to a gene: 6. CDR3 length: 13 amino acids. The CDR3 sequence: CAVRLAGVETQYF. The CDR3 region has the DNA TGTGCCGTACGACTAGCGGGAGTCGAGACCCAGTACTTC.

The chain carries TRBV29-1 and TRBJ2-4, with TRBD2 as a possible D gene (6 bases). The V gene's germline CDR1 is SQVTM and CDR2 ANQGSEA. V was trimmed by 1 base and J by 4 bases, leaving 14 bases between them. The CDR3 sequence is 15 residues long. Here the CDR3 reads CSVEGGLNQKNIQYF. The CDR3 bases are TGCAGCGTTGAAGGCGGACTAAATCAAAAAAACATTCAGTACTTC.

V is TRBV9 and J is TRBJ2-2; 11 bases agree with TRBD2. The CDR3 sequence is 16 residues long. Germline V CDR1 and CDR2: SGDLS, YYNGEE. V shed 2 bases and J 7 bases; nucleotides not matched to a gene: 7. CDR3 nucleotide sequence: TGTGCCAGCAGCGTCTTTAGCGGGAGGGCCGTCGGGGAGCTGTTTTTT. Protein product: CASSVFSGRAVGELFF.

The chain has TRBV30 and TRBJ2-1; D may be TRBD1 (6 bases). The V gene lost 1 base and the J gene lost 5 bases, with 15 bases spanning the gap. The CDR3 contains 15 residues. CDR1 and CDR2 from the germline V gene are GTSNPN and SVGIG (reference sequence). CDR3 residues: CAWSAGLDRHNEQFF. DNA for the CDR3: TGTGCCTGGAGTGCTGGGCTGGACAGACACAATGAGCAGTTCTTC. Drawing the rest from reference TRBV30 and TRBJ2-1, the complete variable domain is SQTIHQWPATLVQPVGSPLSLECTVEGTSNPNLYWYRQAAGRGLQLLFYSVGIGQISSEVPQNLSASRPQDRQFILSSKKLLLSDSGFYLCAWSAGLDRHNEQFFGPGTRLTVL.

This rearrangement joins TRBV5-1 to TRBJ2-1; 12 bases align to TRBD2. Trimming cost V 4 bases and J 4 bases; bases outside gene matches: 6. This CDR3 has 16 residues. Germline lookup yields CDR1 SGHRS and CDR2 YFSETQ. In DNA, the CDR3 is TGCGCCAGCAGCCGACCGGGACTAGCGGGTTACAATGAGCAGTTCTTC. Its translation: CASSRPGLAGYNEQFF.

V is TRBV29-1 and J is TRBJ1-1; D gene unclear. V lost 5 bases, J lost 4 bases, and 14 bases lay in between. The CDR3 has 13 amino acids. In germline, CDR1 is SQVTM, CDR2 ANQGSEA. CDR3 nucleotide sequence: TGCAGCGTTCGAATTGCATTGACCACTGAAGCTTTCTTT. As protein: CSVRIALTTEAFF.

This clone was recorded once. This same CDR3 is encoded by further DNA sequences in the sample. The chain combines TRBV30 with TRBJ2-5, with 7 nucleotides matching TRBD1. CDR1 and CDR2 (germline): GTSNPN, SVGIG (reference sequence). With V trimmed by 3 bases and J by 3 bases, 7 bases remained unmatched. This CDR3 is 14 amino acids long. CDR3 residues: CAWRSGTAKETQYF. The CDR3 DNA follows: TGTGCCTGGAGGTCCGGGACAGCAAAAGAGACCCAGTACTTC.

The rearrangement joins TRBV10-3 to TRBJ2-3, with D possibly TRBD2 on 6 matching bases. The CDR3 extends over 13 amino acids. The germline V gene encodes CDR1 ENHRY and CDR2 SYGVKD. V was shortened by 4 bases and J by 4 bases, with 9 bases between the two germline ends. In DNA, the CDR3 is TGTGCCATCAGTGGACGACTAGCAGATACGCAGTATTTT. This translates into CAISGRLADTQYF.

J is TRBJ2-2 and V is TRBV18, with D perhaps matching TRBD2 (6 bases). Germline V CDR1 and CDR2: KGHSH, LQKENI. The V end lost 3 bases, the J end lost 1 base, and 9 bases lay between the germline ends. CDR3 length: 15 residues. The chain's CDR3 is CASSPVSGNTGELFF. As DNA, the CDR3 is TGTGCCAGCTCACCCGTTAGCGGGAACACCGGGGAGCTGTTTTTT. The variable domain in full, with the rest retrieved from reference TRBV18 and TRBJ2-2, is NAGVMQNPRHLVRRRGQEARLRCSPMKGHSHVYWYRQLPEEGLKFMVYLQKENIIDESGMPKERFSAEFPKEGPSILRIQQVVRGDSAAYFCASSPVSGNTGELFFGEGSRLTVL.

The chain combines TRBV27 with TRBJ2-3; 9 bases line up with TRBD1. CDR3 size: 14 residues. Per germline, CDR1 MNHEY and CDR2 SMNVEV (reference sequence). The trim removed 8 bases at V and 1 base at J, leaving 4 bases unmatched. As DNA, the CDR3 is TGTGCCAGCTCCTGGACAGGGGGCACAGATACGCAGTATTTT. Translated: CASSWTGGTDTQYF.

The chain carries TRBV18 and TRBJ2-6; 11 nucleotides align to TRBD1. This CDR3 comprises 18 residues. Germline-derived CDR1 and CDR2 are KGHSH and LQKENI. J lost 0 bases, V lost 4 bases, and 5 bases had no gene match. The CDR3, as DNA: TGTGCCAGCTCACTAACCGGGACAGGGGGCTCTGGGGCCAACGTCCTGACTTTC. Encoded protein: CASSLTGTGGSGANVLTF.